This passage covers 26 T cell receptor beta chains from one sample sequenced in a study of T cells after yellow fever vaccination. TCRdb reanalysed the 5' RACE reads using MiXCR and keeps one entry per CDR3 protein. The sample has a few hundred thousand distinct CDR3 sequences, 6.7% seen once. This sample comprised CD4+ T cells sorted from PBMCs, obtained on the day of the yellow fever booster vaccination. These receptors came from a man aged 25 to 45 who received the YFV17D yellow fever vaccine.

This clonotype appeared once. The gene calls are TRBV12-3 or TRBV12-4 and TRBJ1-2; 7 nucleotides line up with TRBD1. The CDR3 length is 11 residues. With V trimmed by 10 bases and J by 8 bases, 7 bases remained unmatched. The CDR3 bases are TGTGCCACCCTGACAGGGACAGGCTACACCTTC. It yields the protein CATLTGTGYTF.

Ten or more counts support this clonotype. This chain uses TRBV7-6 with TRBJ2-1; 7 bases align to TRBD1. CDR3 length equals 17 residues. V trimming: 2 bases; J trimming: 7 bases; junction bases outside the gene matches: 14. Germline V gives CDR1 SGHVS, CDR2 FNYEAQ. CDR3 coding DNA: TGTGCCAGCAGCTTACGCGTTGGGGACAGTCTTATGAATGAGCAGTTCTTC. It is translated as CASSLRVGDSLMNEQFF.

This clonotype has ten or more counts. This rearrangement joins TRBV14 to TRBJ2-5, with 9 bases aligning to TRBD1. The germline CDR1 and CDR2 sequences are SGHDN and FVKESK. This CDR3 is built from 15 residues. Unmatched junction bases numbered 7, after V lost 3 bases and J lost 5 bases. The CDR3 reads CASSQRDRVGETQYF. The DNA for the CDR3 is TGTGCCAGCAGCCAGCGGGACAGGGTAGGGGAGACCCAGTACTTC.

This clonotype was picked up many times. The chain employs TRBV7-2 and TRBJ2-1; D gene unclear. CDR3 size: 12 residues. Trimming took off 1 base at V and 12 bases at J, with 10 bases between the two ends. Germline CDR1 and CDR2: SGHTA and FQGNSA. The CDR3 sequence is CASSLVLTLQFF. CDR3 DNA sequence: TGTGCCAGCAGCTTAGTACTAACCCTGCAGTTCTTC.

The rearrangement links TRBV28 to TRBJ2-1, with 11 bases lining up with TRBD2. CDR3 length: 17 residues. Germline trimming cut 4 bases from V and 4 bases from J; bases unmatched to any gene: 9. Germline values: CDR1 MDHEN, CDR2 SYDVKM. CDR3 bases: TGTGCCAGCAGTTCACGATTAGCGGGAGGGCTATACAATGAGCAGTTCTTC. It yields the protein CASSSRLAGGLYNEQFF.

V is TRBV18 and J is TRBJ2-7; D uncertain. The V end lost 2 bases, the J end lost 3 bases, and 14 bases lay between the germline ends. This CDR3 contains 15 residues. CDR1 is KGHSH, CDR2 LQKENI, per germline. Here the CDR3 reads CASSPASGAYYEQYF. The CDR3 nucleotides read TGTGCCAGCTCACCAGCTTCCGGCGCCTACTACGAGCAGTACTTC.

This clonotype was counted ten times or more. The gene calls are TRBV2 and TRBJ2-2, with D perhaps matching TRBD2 (5 bases). The CDR3 runs 15 residues. Germline values: CDR1 SNHLY, CDR2 FYNNEI. V lost 7 bases and J lost 5, with 17 bases in between. The CDR3 sequence is CASTPNSVGTGELFF. CDR3 bases: TGTGCCAGCACTCCGAATAGCGTGGGGACCGGGGAGCTGTTTTTT.

The V and J genes are TRBV29-1 and TRBJ2-3, with 7 bases matching TRBD1. V lost 1 base and J lost 5; bases outside the gene matches: 12. Per the germline V gene, CDR1 is SQVTM and CDR2 is ANQGSEA. This CDR3 spans 16 amino acids. CDR3 residues: CSVEATLVRGQDTQYF. In DNA form, the CDR3 reads TGCAGCGTTGAAGCCACCTTGGTTAGGGGGCAAGATACGCAGTATTTT.

The chain recombines TRBV12-3 or TRBV12-4 with TRBJ2-3; the match to TRBD2 covers 10 bases. This CDR3 comprises 17 residues. The ends lost 2 bases at V and 4 bases at J; junction bases unmatched: 9. The CDR3 region has the DNA TGTGCCAGCAGTTTACCTAGCGGGAGCCGGGGAGCAGATACGCAGTATTTT. Protein sequence: CASSLPSGSRGADTQYF.

This clonotype was seen repeatedly, ten times or more. The rearrangement links TRBV29-1 to TRBJ2-3; TRBD2 matches 8 bases. Losses at the gene ends were 5 bases for V and 2 bases for J; bases not matched to a gene: 6. The germline CDR1 and CDR2 sequences are SQVTM and ANQGSEA. The CDR3 consists of 14 residues. CDR3 amino acids: CSVIIGRVTDTQYF. CDR3 in DNA: TGCAGCGTTATCATCGGGAGGGTCACAGATACGCAGTATTTT.

This clonotype was counted only a few times. The rearrangement joins TRBV28 to TRBJ2-5; perhaps D is TRBD1 or TRBD2 (6 bases each). This CDR3 comprises 16 residues. The V and J ends lost 4 bases and 5 bases respectively, with 20 bases between them. CDR1 and CDR2 (germline): MDHEN, SYDVKM. The CDR3 reads CASSSGGHPGWETQYF. The CDR3, as DNA: TGTGCCAGCAGTTCCGGGGGACACCCTGGGTGGGAGACCCAGTACTTC.

This clonotype was detected many times. The gene calls are TRBV28 and TRBJ2-1; D gene ambiguous. V was clipped by 7 bases and J by 10 bases, with 14 bases between them. Germline lookup yields CDR1 MDHEN and CDR2 SYDVKM. The length of the CDR3 is 12 residues. The CDR3 nucleotides read TGTGCCAGCACCAGCTCGGTCAGGGAGCAGTTCTTC. Its translation is CASTSSVREQFF.

This clonotype was counted only a few times. The CDR3 nucleotides read TGTGCCTGGAGCCCGGGACAGCGCACAGATACGCAGTATTTT. Its protein product is CAWSPGQRTDTQYF. V is TRBV30 and J is TRBJ2-3; 7 nucleotides line up with TRBD1. The V gene's germline CDR1 is GTSNPN and CDR2 SVGIG (reference sequence). Unmatched junction bases numbered 4, after V lost 3 bases and J lost 1 base. This CDR3 is 14 amino acids long.

This clonotype has ten or more counts. The chain combines TRBV7-2 with TRBJ2-5, with 8 bases matching TRBD2. Germline lookup yields CDR1 SGHTA and CDR2 FQGNSA. Losses at the gene ends were 7 bases for V and 7 bases for J; bases not matched to a gene: 11. CDR3 length: 14 amino acids. CDR3 bases: TGTGCCAGCAAAGCGGGAGCTGACTTGGGGACCCAGTACTTC. This gives the protein CASKAGADLGTQYF. The full variable domain, rest sourced from reference TRBV7-2 and TRBJ2-5, is GAGVSQSPSNKVTEKGKDVELRCDPISGHTALYWYRQSLGQGLEFLIYFQGNSAPDKSGLPSDRFSAERTGGSVSTLTIQRTQQEDSAVYLCASKAGADLGTQYFGPGTRLLVL.

This clonotype was picked up many times. The CDR3 coding sequence is TGCGCCAGCAGCTTCCAACCCGCCGGGACTGCGACAGATACGCAGTATTTT. This codes for CASSFQPAGTATDTQYF. The V gene is TRBV5-1, the J gene TRBJ2-3; TRBD2 is a possible D gene (6 bases). Trimming took off 2 bases at V and 3 bases at J, with 19 bases between the two ends. This CDR3 comprises 17 residues. Germline V gene sequence: CDR1 SGHRS, CDR2 YFSETQ.

In its sample, this clonotype was seen a few times. This chain links TRBV14 with TRBJ1-2; D gene unclear. V lost 2 bases, J lost 8 bases, and 15 bases lay in between. From germline, CDR1 is SGHDN and CDR2 FVKESK. The CDR3 consists of 14 residues. The CDR3: CASSQSTGLSGYTF. CDR3 bases: TGTGCCAGCAGCCAAAGTACGGGGTTGAGCGGCTACACCTTC.

The CDR3 here is CSVGNGGPLHF. The CDR3 DNA sequence: TGCAGCGTTGGGAACGGGGGACCCCTCCACTTT. The chain uses TRBV29-1 and TRBJ1-6; possibly TRBD1 for D (5 bases). Trimming pared 4 bases from V and 12 bases from J, leaving 10 bases between. Per the germline V gene, CDR1 is SQVTM and CDR2 is ANQGSEA. The CDR3 is 11 residues long.

The V gene is TRBV12-3 or TRBV12-4, the J gene TRBJ2-7, with 8 bases matching TRBD1. This CDR3 spans 14 amino acids. V was pared by 7 bases and J by 3 bases, with 8 bases of the junction left unmatched. The CDR3 nucleotides read TGTGCCAGCACCCGGGACAGGTTCGGCTACGAGCAGTACTTC. Translating it yields CASTRDRFGYEQYF.

This clonotype was found a few times. The rearrangement links TRBV11-2 to TRBJ1-2; no definite D call. Germline CDR1 reads SGHAT; CDR2 reads FQNNGV. The germline V and J ends were trimmed by 0 bases and 4 bases, with 21 bases remaining between them. The CDR3 contains 18 residues. CDR3 DNA: TGTGCCAGCAGCTTAGATGCGTTCGGGCCCGTAAAGGGCTATGGCTACACCTTC. Translation gives CASSLDAFGPVKGYGYTF.

This clonotype appeared many times. J is TRBJ2-6 and V is TRBV14; D remains ambiguous. The CDR3 is made up of 14 amino acids. Trimming shortened V by 3 bases and J by 2 bases, and 5 bases separated the two germline ends. The germline V gene has CDR1 SGHDN and CDR2 FVKESK. The CDR3 is CASSHLAGANVLTF. CDR3 DNA sequence: TGTGCCAGCAGCCACCTTGCTGGGGCCAACGTCCTGACTTTC.

This clonotype was observed at least ten times. CDR3 DNA: TGCAGTGCTAGAGGGGTCGCTGTGGAGCAGTACTTC. Protein product: CSARGVAVEQYF. J is TRBJ2-7 and V is TRBV20-1; D is unresolved. The length of the CDR3 is 12 residues. Germline V gene data show CDR1 as DFQATT and CDR2 as SNEGSKA (reference sequence). Trimming shortened V by 1 base and J by 7 bases, and 11 bases separated the two germline ends.

This clonotype was counted only a few times. The chain combines TRBV29-1 with TRBJ2-3; 12 bases match TRBD2. The CDR3 length is 12 residues. Germline V gives CDR1 SQVTM, CDR2 ANQGSEA. V was clipped by 3 bases and J by 10 bases; unmatched bases: 2. CDR3 in DNA: TGCAGCGTTGAGACTAGCGGGGGTCCGCAGTATTTT. Protein product: CSVETSGGPQYF.

The chain recombines TRBV3-1 with TRBJ1-2, with a weak D call TRBD1 (5 bases). This CDR3 is 11 amino acids long. Germline values: CDR1 LGHDT, CDR2 YNNKEL (reference sequence). Trimming left V 3 bases short and J 14 bases short, with 13 bases between. CDR3 amino acids: CASSHDSSETF. CDR3 bases: TGTGCCAGCAGCCACGACAGTAGTGAAACCTTC. Complete variable domain (other parts from reference TRBV3-1 and TRBJ1-2): DTAVSQTPKYLVTQMGNDKSIKCEQNLGHDTMYWYKQDSKKFLKIMFSYNNKELIINETVPNRFSPKSPDKAHLNLHINSLELGDSAVYFCASSHDSSETFGSGTRLTVV.

This clonotype showed up just a few times. The V call is TRBV12-3 or TRBV12-4, the J call TRBJ2-1, with no clear D. V lost 3 bases and J 6 bases, leaving 6 bases between the germline ends. The CDR3 has 12 residues. The CDR3 is CASSFPSNEQFF. Here the CDR3 DNA reads TGTGCCAGCAGTTTCCCGAGCAATGAGCAGTTCTTC.

This clonotype was observed a few times. V is TRBV7-3 and J is TRBJ2-1; 9 nucleotides line up with TRBD1. V dropped 5 bases and J dropped 6; count of bases not matched to a gene: 11. Germline V gene lookup returns CDR1 SGHTA and CDR2 FQGTGA. The CDR3 runs 16 residues. The CDR3 here is CASSLHSGTGINEQFF. For the CDR3, the DNA is TGTGCCAGCAGCCTCCACTCCGGGACAGGGATCAATGAGCAGTTCTTC.

This clonotype has at least ten counts. This rearrangement joins TRBV5-1 to TRBJ2-5; 12 bases are a match to TRBD2. Germline lookup yields CDR1 SGHRS and CDR2 YFSETQ. The CDR3 runs to 16 residues. V was clipped by 0 bases and J by 5 bases; unmatched bases: 5. The CDR3 is CASSLASSGRAETQYF. Written as DNA, the CDR3 is TGCGCCAGCAGCTTGGCCTCTAGCGGGAGGGCGGAGACCCAGTACTTC.